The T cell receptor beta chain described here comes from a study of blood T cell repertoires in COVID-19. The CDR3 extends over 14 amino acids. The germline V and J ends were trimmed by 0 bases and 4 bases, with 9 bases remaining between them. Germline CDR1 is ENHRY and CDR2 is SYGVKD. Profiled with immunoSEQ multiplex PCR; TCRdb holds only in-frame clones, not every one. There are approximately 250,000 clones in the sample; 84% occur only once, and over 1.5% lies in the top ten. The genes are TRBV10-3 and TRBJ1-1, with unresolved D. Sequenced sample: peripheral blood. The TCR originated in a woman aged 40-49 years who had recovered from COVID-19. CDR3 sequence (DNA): TGTGCCATCAGTGAGTCTCTGCGGGCCACTGAAGCTTTCTTT. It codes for CAISESLRATEAFF.